This T cell receptor beta chain appears in the sequencing data of a study of blood T cell repertoires in COVID-19. Per the authors' pipeline: For nucleated cells, counts were estimated from reference gene primer amplification. Using immunoSEQ multiplex PCR, the repertoire was profiled, and TCRdb retains in-frame clones only, with some absent. That table supplies the V and J calls and clone size; D and trimming were determined from the DNA. The table includes 130,000 to 150,000 clones, about 84% detected once. There are 16 residues in the CDR3. The gene calls are TRBV21-1 and TRBJ1-5. TRBV21-1 is flagged as a pseudogene. This clonotype originated in a human donor in a cohort sampled during active COVID-19. The sample taken for sequencing was peripheral blood. In nucleotides, the CDR3 is TGTGCCAGCAGCAAAGGTTGGACTTATAGCAATCAGCCCCAGCATTTT. Amino acids: CASSKGWTYSNQPQHF.